What follows are 17 T cell receptor beta chains derived from one specimen sequenced in a study of beta chain features in type 1 diabetes. Every isolated RNA sample was fully reverse transcribed, so sequencing captured expressed TCRB transcripts. Assay: immunoSEQ multiplex PCR; the TCRdb copy retains only in-frame clones and omits some. The sample yields some 140,000 clones, approximately 9.2% seen once. The sample consisted of central memory CD4+ T cells from blood. The receptors derive from a man between 18 and 29 years old in good health.

The J gene is TRBJ2-1, the V gene TRBV4-3; 12 bases line up with TRBD2. The CDR3 totals 18 residues. Germline-derived CDR1 and CDR2 are LGHNA and YSLEER. The V gene end was trimmed by 1 base and the J gene end by 6 bases; junction bases not matched to a gene: 10. This CDR3 is CASSQVLITSGGFNEQFF. CDR3 DNA sequence: TGCGCCAGCAGCCAAGTACTAATAACTAGCGGGGGGTTCAATGAGCAGTTCTTC.

This clone was seen more than once but under ten times. The CDR3 is CASSPFSDRDAGELFF. CDR3 DNA sequence: TGTGCCAGCTCACCATTTTCCGACAGGGATGCCGGGGAGCTGTTTTTT. The rearrangement links TRBV18 to TRBJ2-2, with 7 nucleotides matching TRBD1. Germline CDR1 KGHSH, CDR2 LQKENI. This CDR3 has 16 amino acids. The trim removed 2 bases at V and 6 bases at J, leaving 9 bases unmatched.

The V call is TRBV14, the J call TRBJ2-3; 10 bases map to TRBD2. The CDR3 has 19 residues. After removal of 4 bases from V and 5 bases from J, the junction contained 18 bases not matched to a gene. The germline gives CDR1 SGHDN, CDR2 FVKESK. CDR3 coding DNA: TGTGCCAGCAGCCTTGTAAATCGGGCGCTAGCGGGGGAGGAAGATACGCAGTATTTT. It yields the protein CASSLVNRALAGEEDTQYF.

The CDR3 region has the DNA TGTGCCAGCACCTTAGCGGGGGGCACAGATACGCAGTATTTT. Residues: CASTLAGGTDTQYF. This chain connects TRBV27 to TRBJ2-3, with 9 bases matching TRBD2. CDR3 length equals 14 residues. Germline V CDR1 and CDR2: MNHEY, SMNVEV (reference sequence). V lost 7 bases to trimming and J lost 1 base; unmatched junction nucleotides: 3.

Ten or more counts support this clone. V and J are TRBV11-1 and TRBJ2-4; 11 nucleotides align to TRBD1. After removal of 4 bases from V and 7 bases from J, the junction contained 6 bases not matched to a gene. Germline V gene lookup returns CDR1 SGHAT and CDR2 FQDESV (reference sequence). The CDR3 covers 15 residues. CDR3 in amino acids: CASSYGQGAGNIQYF. As DNA, the CDR3 is TGTGCCAGCAGCTACGGACAGGGGGCGGGCAACATTCAGTACTTC.

This clone has more than one count but fewer than ten. The chain recombines TRBV5-6 with TRBJ2-7, with TRBD1 matching 9 bases. The trim removed 0 bases at V and 5 bases at J, leaving 6 bases unmatched. Germline V gene sequence: CDR1 SGHDT, CDR2 YYEEEE. This CDR3 is built from 15 residues. The CDR3 loop is CASSLVGQGYHEQYF. The DNA for the CDR3 is TGTGCCAGCAGCTTGGTGGGACAGGGATATCACGAGCAGTACTTC.

This clone appeared a few times. The rearrangement links TRBV7-2 to TRBJ1-6; D is undetermined. The CDR3 extends over 14 amino acids. V was pared by 5 bases and J by 7 bases, with 12 bases between. Per the germline V gene, CDR1 is SGHTA and CDR2 is FQGNSA. DNA of the CDR3: TGTGCCAGCAGCCCCGGGAGGGTGAATTCACCCCTCCACTTT. It codes for CASSPGRVNSPLHF.

In this sample, this clone turned up a few times. The V call is TRBV11-2, the J call TRBJ2-5; 12 nucleotides line up with TRBD2. V lost 6 bases to trimming and J lost 2 bases; unmatched junction nucleotides: 7. The germline V gene has CDR1 SGHAT and CDR2 FQNNGV. There are 16 residues in the CDR3. The chain's CDR3 is CASSRRTSGEQETQYF. The CDR3 DNA reads TGTGCCAGCAGTCGAAGGACTAGCGGGGAACAAGAGACCCAGTACTTC.

Concerning this clone itself: At one end, the junction sequence differs from germline, possibly due to a read error. The V gene is TRBV2, the J gene TRBJ2-2; no clear D gene. The CDR3 is made up of 15 amino acids. Germline CDR1 reads SNHLY; CDR2 reads FYNNEI. The CDR3 spells CASREGTANTGELFF. DNA for the CDR3: TGTGCCAGCAGAGAAGGAACAGCGAACACCGGGGAGCTGTTTTTT.

This chain joins TRBV4-3 and TRBJ1-6, with D unresolved. The CDR3 consists of 13 residues. Germline CDR1 LGHNA, CDR2 YSLEER. V was shortened by 6 bases and J by 10 bases, with 13 bases between the two germline ends. The DNA of the CDR3 is TGCGCCAGCAGTATGTCCCCGCGGTCACCCCTCCACTTT. Its translation: CASSMSPRSPLHF.

This clone came up a few times. The rearrangement joins TRBV6-5 to TRBJ2-1; TRBD1 aligns across 7 bases. The CDR3 spans 15 residues. CDR1 is MNHEY and CDR2 is SVGAGI in the germline V gene. J gave up 4 bases and V 2 bases, and 5 bases lay outside the gene matches. The CDR3 loop reads CASSYTGQTYNEQFF. CDR3 DNA: TGTGCCAGCAGTTACACGGGACAGACTTACAATGAGCAGTTCTTC.

In its sample, this clone was seen once. The J gene is TRBJ1-1, the V gene TRBV4-2; 8 bases line up with TRBD1. With 5 bases clipped from V and 4 bases from J, the junction kept 3 bases outside the gene matches. The germline CDR1 and CDR2 sequences are LGHNA and YNFKEQ. The CDR3 covers 13 residues. The CDR3 DNA reads TGTGCCAGCAGCGCCACAGGGGGCACTGAAGCTTTCTTT. It codes for CASSATGGTEAFF.

This clone was found a few times. The chain couples TRBV4-3 to TRBJ2-7, with 7 bases aligning to TRBD2. This CDR3 region has 13 residues. CDR1 LGHNA and CDR2 YSLEER come from the germline V gene. V shed 4 bases and J 3 bases; nucleotides not matched to a gene: 3. CDR3 coding DNA: TGCGCCAGCAGCCGTGGGGGGGGCTACGAGCAGTACTTC. It translates to CASSRGGGYEQYF.

This clone has more than one count but fewer than ten. The chain has TRBV18 and TRBJ2-7; 10 bases fit TRBD2. V was clipped by 3 bases and J by 2 bases; unmatched bases: 4. Germline V lookup: CDR1 KGHSH, CDR2 LQKENI. This CDR3 is 15 amino acids long. The CDR3 loop reads CASSPTSGVTYEQYF. DNA of the CDR3: TGTGCCAGCTCACCCACTAGCGGGGTGACCTACGAGCAGTACTTC.

This clone was found a few times. This rearrangement joins TRBV4-3 to TRBJ2-3; 9 bases fit TRBD2. From germline, CDR1 is LGHNA and CDR2 YSLEER. CDR3 length equals 17 residues. V shed 0 bases and J 0 bases; nucleotides not matched to a gene: 4. In nucleotides, the CDR3 is TGCGCCAGCAGCCAAGATTTAGCGGGGGCTAGCACAGATACGCAGTATTTT. It translates to CASSQDLAGASTDTQYF.

This sequence joins TRBV2 and TRBJ1-5; D gene unclear. V gave up 4 bases and J gave up 0 bases, with 7 bases separating them. Per the germline V gene, CDR1 is SNHLY and CDR2 is FYNNEI. The CDR3 has 14 residues. The CDR3 coding sequence is TGTGCCAGCAGTGTTACCGGTAGCAATCAGCCCCAGCATTTT. This encodes CASSVTGSNQPQHF.

The chain has TRBV6-1 and TRBJ1-5, with TRBD1 matching 8 bases. Per the germline V gene, CDR1 is MNHNS and CDR2 is SASEGT. Trimming removed 5 bases from V and 6 bases from J; junction bases left unmatched: 9. CDR3 length: 15 residues. This CDR3 reads CASSNPGQVFQPQHF. The CDR3 DNA is TGTGCCAGCAGTAATCCGGGACAGGTTTTTCAGCCCCAGCATTTT.